This TCR beta chain came from a study of graft-versus-host responses after intestinal transplantation. Looking at the study overall: All recipients were given anti-thymocyte globulin induction, and tacrolimus and steroids were then administered for three to four years. Study-level results: Marrow from the recipient contained GvH clones, some of which had appeared first in ileum or blood. Early after transplant, HvG declines were associated with peak levels of circulating GvH clones.

Data came from immunoSEQ multiplex PCR; TCRdb stores just in-frame clones and leaves some out. The sample lists tens of thousands of clones; around 90% were seen once. CDR1 is SNHLY and CDR2 is FYNNEI in the germline V gene. There are 13 residues in the CDR3. Points on this clone: Its antigen is still unknown. The germline gene is not matched at one end of the junction; a read error may be the cause.

The sequenced sample was unstimulated CD4+ T cells sorted from spleen or lymph node cells, obtained before transplant. The TCR comes from a human donor who was the organ donor for an intestinal transplant. V is TRBV2 and J is TRBJ2-1; 8 bases match TRBD2. CDR3: CASSEAGAGEQFF. CDR3 DNA sequence: TGTGCCAGCAGCGAAGCGGGGGCTGGGGAGCAGTTCTTC.